This record covers a single T cell receptor beta chain. Its matching antigen is unknown. Phenotypically, naive CD8+ T cells corresponded to CD45RO-CCR7+CD27+CD95-. This record belongs to a study of CXCR3-negative and CXCR3-positive naive CD8 T cells. Study findings and constraints: Naive CXCR3-negative and CXCR3-positive cells had similar TRBV-TRBJ usage; memory differed.

cDNA libraries for TRB were generated by 5' RACE incorporating UMI labels. For each CDR3 protein, TCRdb gives one entry from its re-call of the 5' RACE reads, without DNA. Its table lists 35,000 to 45,000 distinct CDR3 sequences. This CDR3 comprises 15 residues. Germline-derived CDR1 and CDR2 are SQVTM and ANQGSEA. This clonotype originated in a human donor in good health. Some clones in this sample may be carry-over from other donors' samples. V gene TRBV29-1 combines with J gene TRBJ2-2; with no DNA, the TCRdb D assignment of TRBD1 cannot be verified. The material sequenced was naive CXCR3- CD8+ T cells from blood. Subset described: CD45RO-CCR7+CD27+CD95- naive CD8+ T cells lacking CXCR3 (TNR3-). The CDR3 sequence is CSVGRKGQFTGELFF.